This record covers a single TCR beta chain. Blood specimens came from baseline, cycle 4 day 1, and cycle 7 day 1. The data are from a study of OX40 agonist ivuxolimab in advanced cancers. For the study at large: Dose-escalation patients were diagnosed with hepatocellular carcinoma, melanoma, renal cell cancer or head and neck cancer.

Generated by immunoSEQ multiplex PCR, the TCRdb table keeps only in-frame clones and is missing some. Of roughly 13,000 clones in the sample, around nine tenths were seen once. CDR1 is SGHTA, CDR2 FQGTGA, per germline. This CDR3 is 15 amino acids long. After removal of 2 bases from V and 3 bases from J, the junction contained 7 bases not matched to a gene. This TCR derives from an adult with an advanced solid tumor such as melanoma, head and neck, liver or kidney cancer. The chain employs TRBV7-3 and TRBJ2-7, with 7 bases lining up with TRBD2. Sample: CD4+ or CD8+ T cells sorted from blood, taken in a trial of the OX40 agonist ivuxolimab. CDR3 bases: TGTGCCAGCAGCTTAGTCCCAGCGGGGAGCTACGAGCAGTACTTC. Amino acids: CASSLVPAGSYEQYF.